This TCR beta chain derives from a study of OX40 agonist ivuxolimab in advanced cancers. This CDR3 contains 19 residues. Trimming removed 3 bases from V and 6 bases from J; junction bases left unmatched: 20. Germline V lookup: CDR1 MDHEN, CDR2 SYDVKM. As for this clone: The target antigen is unknown.

TCRdb's copy holds only in-frame clones and misses some; the assay was immunoSEQ multiplex PCR. Here the sample spans approximately 60,000 clones, less than 90% being singletons. General study points: CD8+ T cells averaged more expanded clones than CD4+.

This chain links TRBV28 with TRBJ2-7, with 10 bases lining up with TRBD1. The source is an adult with an advanced solid tumor such as melanoma, head and neck, liver or kidney cancer. Source: CD4+ or CD8+ T cells sorted from blood, taken in a trial of the OX40 agonist ivuxolimab. The CDR3 reads CASSFRDRGYAGAGCEQYF. CDR3 sequence (DNA): TGTGCCAGCAGTTTTAGGGACAGGGGATACGCGGGAGCGGGATGCGAGCAGTACTTC.